This record concerns one T cell receptor beta chain sequence. The data belong to a study of T cells after somatic rescue of genetic block. Method: immunoSEQ multiplex PCR; TCRdb's copy keeps in-frame clones and lacks some. The data contain 88,000 or so clones, around 89% of them singletons. Germline CDR1 SGHDN, CDR2 FVKESK. V lost 4 bases and J 5 bases, leaving 8 bases between the germline ends. The CDR3 spans 12 residues. This clonotype was sampled from a woman aged 18-29 years. The chain joins TRBV14 to TRBJ1-2; a weak D match, TRBD1 (5 bases). Sequenced material: peripheral blood mononuclear cells (PBMCs). The CDR3 loop reads CASSRQGYGYTF. The CDR3 coding sequence is TGTGCCAGCAGCCGGCAGGGATATGGCTACACCTTC.